These 32 T cell receptor beta chains came from one sample sequenced in a study of CD8+CD57+ T cells in acquired aplastic anemia. Both TCR beta VDJ combination and CDR3 sequence profiling were carried out. Genomic DNA was the template for this profiling. Each CDR3 protein gets one entry after TCRdb re-called the reads with MiXCR. Of 310,000 or so distinct CDR3 sequences listed, 50% to 65% are singletons. Patients who underwent sequencing had shown CD8+CD57+ cell expansion by flow cytometry. The sequenced material came from sorted CD4+, CD8+, or CD8+CD57+ T cells (not recorded which) from PBMCs. The receptor set was obtained from a human donor with aplastic anemia.

For this clonotype: One end of the junction is discordant with germline, which a read error may explain. The chain recombines TRBV30 with TRBJ2-3; weak D call: TRBD1 (5 bases). CDR3 size: 12 residues. The germline V gene encodes CDR1 GTSNPN and CDR2 SVGIG (reference sequence). CDR3 sequence: CAWSADGHTQCF. CDR3 nucleotide sequence: TGTGCCTGGAGTGCAGACGGACATACGCAGTGTTTT.

This clonotype was detected ten times or more. This CDR3 is CASSIRKQSNFPETQYF. CDR3 coding DNA: TGTGCCAGTAGTATACGGAAGCAGTCTAACTTCCCAGAGACCCAGTACTTC. The rearrangement uses TRBV19 and TRBJ2-5; no clear D. Per the germline V gene, CDR1 is LNHDA and CDR2 is SQIVND (reference sequence). The germline V and J ends were trimmed by 2 bases and 4 bases, with 20 bases remaining between them. This CDR3 spans 17 amino acids.

The rearrangement joins TRBV13 to TRBJ2-7; no definite D call. With 3 bases removed from V and 2 bases from J, the gap between germline ends came to 8 bases. The CDR3 runs 13 residues. The germline gives CDR1 PRHDT, CDR2 FYEKMQ (reference sequence). CDR3: CASSFRQTYEQYF. CDR3 nucleotide sequence: TGTGCCAGCAGCTTTCGGCAGACCTACGAGCAGTACTTC.

This clonotype was seen at least ten times. The chain links TRBV30 to TRBJ2-1; D remains ambiguous. V lost 6 bases, J lost 5 bases, and 17 bases lay in between. From germline, CDR1 is GTSNPN and CDR2 SVGIG (reference sequence). This CDR3 is 14 amino acids long. The CDR3 DNA reads TGTGCCTGTACTCTAGGGTCCCCACACAATGAGCAGTTCTTC. Its protein is CACTLGSPHNEQFF.

This sequence joins TRBV19 and TRBJ2-7, with 7 nucleotides matching TRBD1. V was clipped by 5 bases and J by 8 bases; unmatched bases: 12. Germline V CDR1 and CDR2: LNHDA, SQIVND (reference sequence). This CDR3 is built from 14 residues. The CDR3: CASSLGQDLTKQYF. The CDR3 bases are TGTGCCAGTAGTTTAGGACAGGACCTTACGAAGCAGTACTTC.

The chain joins TRBV7-8 to TRBJ1-5; a weak D match, TRBD1 (5 bases). Per germline, CDR1 SGHVS and CDR2 FQNEAQ. The CDR3 loop spans 16 amino acids. Trimming removed 4 bases at V and 0 bases at J, with 13 bases between. CDR3 region: CASSYDQGCSNQPQHF. For the CDR3, the DNA is TGTGCCAGCAGCTACGACCAGGGTTGTAGCAATCAGCCCCAGCATTTT. Variable domain in full (rest from reference TRBV7-8 and TRBJ1-5): GAGVSQSPRYKVAKRGQDVALRCDPISGHVSLFWYQQALGQGPEFLTYFQNEAQLDKSGLPSDRFFAERPEGSVSTLKIQRTQQEDSAVYLCASSYDQGCSNQPQHFGDGTRLSIL.

The chain recombines TRBV12-3 or TRBV12-4 with TRBJ2-5; D might be TRBD1 or TRBD2, each matching 6 bases. The ends were cut back, 2 bases at V and 9 bases at J, with 16 bases in the middle. There are 14 residues in the CDR3. CDR3 DNA sequence: TGTGCCAGCAGTTTACGGGAGACAGGACCGTCCCAGTACTTC. This gives the protein CASSLRETGPSQYF.

This clonotype was seen more than once but under ten times. The rearrangement links TRBV2 to TRBJ1-3; D unclear. Trimming shortened V by 1 base and J by 1 base, and 5 bases separated the two germline ends. From germline, CDR1 is SNHLY and CDR2 FYNNEI. CDR3 length: 14 residues. The CDR3 sequence: CASSEGGSGNTIYF. The CDR3 DNA reads as TGTGCCAGCAGTGAAGGGGGTTCTGGAAACACCATATATTTT.

V usage is TRBV6-1 and J usage is TRBJ2-7; D may match TRBD1 or TRBD2 (9 bases each). CDR3 length: 15 amino acids. The V gene lost 9 bases and the J gene lost 9 bases, with 27 bases spanning the gap. Germline loops: CDR1 MNHNS, CDR2 SASEGT. The CDR3 region is CASKDRGAGGHGQYF. The CDR3 nucleotides read TGTGCCAGTAAGGACAGGGGAGCGGGAGGCCATGGGCAGTACTTC.

This chain links TRBV10-2 with TRBJ2-4; D not resolved. There are 14 residues in the CDR3. The germline V and J ends were trimmed by 2 bases and 9 bases, with 14 bases remaining between them. Germline values: CDR1 WSHSY, CDR2 SAAADI. The CDR3 DNA reads TGCGCCAGCAGTGAGACGGCAGCACGGAGCATTCAGTACTTC. Amino acids: CASSETAARSIQYF.

This clonotype has more than one count but fewer than ten. This chain links TRBV7-9 with TRBJ2-5; tentatively, D is TRBD1 (5 bases). Germline V gene data show CDR1 as SEHNR and CDR2 as FQNEAQ (reference sequence). This CDR3 is built from 14 residues. Trimming shortened V by 2 bases and J by 5 bases, and 12 bases separated the two germline ends. The CDR3 coding sequence is TGTGCCAGCAGCTTAAGGGGTCAGTCGGAGACCCAGTACTTC. It yields the protein CASSLRGQSETQYF.

This clonotype was picked up a small number of times. The chain combines TRBV20-1 with TRBJ1-4; no firm D call. The ends were cut back, 6 bases at V and 4 bases at J, with 9 bases in the middle. CDR3 length: 12 amino acids. The V gene's germline CDR1 is DFQATT and CDR2 SNEGSKA (reference sequence). The CDR3 loop is CSAAGLNEKLFF. CDR3 DNA sequence: TGCAGTGCCGCCGGGCTTAATGAAAAACTGTTTTTT.

The chain links TRBV20-1 to TRBJ1-6, with 7 bases identical to TRBD1. CDR3 length equals 15 residues. Germline trimming cut 4 bases from V and 10 bases from J; bases unmatched to any gene: 13. The germline V gene has CDR1 DFQATT and CDR2 SNEGSKA (reference sequence). The CDR3 coding sequence is TGCAGTGCTAACCAGATAGGGACAGAAAGGTCACCCCTCCACTTT. Protein product: CSANQIGTERSPLHF.

This clonotype has only a few counts. The CDR3: CSVEDGPRAFF. The CDR3 nucleotides read TGCAGCGTTGAAGATGGGCCCCGAGCTTTCTTT. This sequence joins TRBV29-1 and TRBJ1-1; D not certain. This CDR3 is built from 11 residues. CDR1 is SQVTM and CDR2 is ANQGSEA in the germline V gene. The V end was cut by 0 bases, the J end by 10 bases, with 9 bases between.

V and J are TRBV7-9 and TRBJ2-1; 10 nucleotides match TRBD2. Trimming took 2 bases from V and 7 from J; bases not matched to a gene: 5. Germline V gene lookup returns CDR1 SEHNR and CDR2 FQNEAQ (reference sequence). CDR3 length: 15 residues. The CDR3 here is CASSLQGLARNEQFF. CDR3 nucleotide sequence: TGTGCCAGCAGCTTACAGGGACTAGCGAGAAATGAGCAGTTCTTC. The full variable domain, in which reference TRBV7-9 and TRBJ2-1 provide the parts outside the CDR3, is DTGVSQNPRHKITKRGQNVTFRCDPISEHNRLYWYRQTLGQGPEFLTYFQNEAQLEKSRLLSDRFSAERPKGSFSTLEIQRTEQGDSAMYLCASSLQGLARNEQFFGPGTRLTVL.

This clonotype was counted at least ten times. The J gene is TRBJ1-6, the V gene TRBV5-1; unclear D gene. This CDR3 spans 15 amino acids. In germline, CDR1 is SGHRS, CDR2 YFSETQ. Trimming shortened V by 0 bases and J by 3 bases, and 7 bases separated the two germline ends. The CDR3, as DNA: TGCGCCAGCAGCTTGGAGGGAGGCTATAATTCACCCCTCCACTTT. This encodes CASSLEGGYNSPLHF.

The chain is built from TRBV29-1 and TRBJ2-5; D is unclear. Trimming pared 1 base from V and 2 bases from J, leaving 8 bases between. The germline gives CDR1 SQVTM, CDR2 ANQGSEA. There are 13 residues in the CDR3. CDR3 protein: CSVEGKGQETQYF. CDR3 coding DNA: TGCAGCGTTGAAGGAAAGGGACAAGAGACCCAGTACTTC.

At least ten counts were recorded for this clonotype. V usage is TRBV2 and J usage is TRBJ2-1; the match to TRBD2 covers 8 bases. This CDR3 is 15 amino acids long. V gave up 6 bases and J gave up 8 bases; unmatched junction bases: 12. Germline values: CDR1 SNHLY, CDR2 FYNNEI. In DNA form, the CDR3 reads TGTGCCAGCAGAGGAGGCAGCGGGAGTTTTGATGAGCAGTTCTTC. Translated: CASRGGSGSFDEQFF.

This clonotype was seen more than once but under ten times. This chain joins TRBV2 and TRBJ1-1; possibly TRBD1 for D (5 bases). Germline-derived CDR1 and CDR2 are SNHLY and FYNNEI. This CDR3 has 10 amino acids. V dropped 6 bases and J dropped 8 bases, with 7 bases sitting between them. The CDR3 loop reads CASRGTEAFF. CDR3 coding DNA: TGTGCCAGCAGGGGGACGGAAGCTTTCTTT.

This clonotype was found many times. The gene calls are TRBV4-1 and TRBJ1-1; D gene uncertain. V lost 1 base and J 0 bases, leaving 9 bases between the germline ends. Germline-derived CDR1 and CDR2 are MGHRA and YSYEKL. The CDR3 has 15 amino acids. CDR3 protein: CASSQVVLMNTEAFF. The DNA of the CDR3 is TGCGCCAGCAGCCAAGTGGTGCTCATGAACACTGAAGCTTTCTTT.

The chain joins TRBV7-9 to TRBJ1-5, with a tentative D call TRBD1 (5 bases). The V and J ends lost 1 base and 1 base respectively, with 11 bases between them. Germline-derived CDR1 and CDR2 are SEHNR and FQNEAQ (reference sequence). The CDR3 is 16 amino acids. The CDR3 coding sequence is TGTGCCAGCAGCTTAGGGCAGGGAATGAGCAATCAGCCCCAGCATTTT. Translating it yields CASSLGQGMSNQPQHF.

There are a few counts of this clonotype. This chain uses TRBV19 with TRBJ1-5; D gene ambiguous. This CDR3 comprises 12 residues. The germline V gene encodes CDR1 LNHDA and CDR2 SQIVND (reference sequence). V was pared by 3 bases and J by 7 bases, with 7 bases between. As DNA, the CDR3 is TGTGCCAGTAGTATGTGGCCCCAGCCCCAGCATTTT. Translation gives CASSMWPQPQHF.

This clonotype was observed a single time. The chain combines TRBV5-4 with TRBJ2-5; the match to TRBD1 covers 7 bases. In germline, CDR1 is SGHNT, CDR2 YYREEE (reference sequence). The CDR3 has 16 amino acids. Trimming at V came to 3 bases and at J to 4 bases, leaving 12 bases not matched to a gene. Here the CDR3 DNA reads TGTGCCAGCAGCTCCTCGACAGGGATAGAAGGAGAGACCCAGTACTTC. Translated, it gives CASSSSTGIEGETQYF. Based on the CDR3 plus reference TRBV5-4 and TRBJ2-5, the full variable domain is ETGVTQSPTHLIKTRGQQVTLRCSSQSGHNTVSWYQQALGQGPQFIFQYYREEENGRGNFPPRFSGLQFPNYSSELNVNALELDDSALYLCASSSSTGIEGETQYFGPGTRLLVL.

The rearrangement links TRBV15 to TRBJ1-4, with a tentative D call TRBD1 (5 bases). The CDR3 spans 15 residues. The ends were cut back, 1 base at V and 3 bases at J, with 9 bases in the middle. The germline gives CDR1 LNHNV, CDR2 YYDKDF (reference sequence). The CDR3 here is CATSRVRDPNEKLFF. CDR3 nucleotides: TGTGCCACCAGCAGAGTCCGGGACCCTAATGAAAAACTGTTTTTT.

The V gene is TRBV9, the J gene TRBJ2-1; D unclear. Germline CDR1 SGDLS, CDR2 YYNGEE. The length of the CDR3 is 17 residues. The ends were cut back, 2 bases at V and 4 bases at J, with 19 bases in the middle. Here the CDR3 reads CASSVVGDGRFYNEQFF. The DNA for the CDR3 is TGTGCCAGCAGCGTCGTAGGCGATGGACGGTTTTACAATGAGCAGTTCTTC.

This clonotype was counted only a few times. The rearrangement links TRBV5-1 to TRBJ2-7, with D perhaps being TRBD1 or TRBD2 (5 bases each). CDR1 is SGHRS and CDR2 is YFSETQ in the germline V gene. V dropped 0 bases and J dropped 3 bases, with 16 bases sitting between them. This CDR3 has 16 amino acids. For the CDR3, the DNA is TGCGCCAGCAGCTTGGAGTTGGGGGTGGGATACTACGAGCAGTACTTC. Its translation: CASSLELGVGYYEQYF.

The sample holds a few counts of this clonotype. The chain combines TRBV29-1 with TRBJ2-1, with TRBD1 matching over 7 bases. Per the germline V gene, CDR1 is SQVTM and CDR2 is ANQGSEA. V lost 6 bases and J lost 7; bases outside the gene matches: 9. CDR3 length equals 13 residues. CDR3 coding DNA: TGCAGCGTGCCTGACAGGGTTGATAATGAGCAGTTCTTC. Amino acid sequence: CSVPDRVDNEQFF.

This clonotype was observed once. The chain is built from TRBV19 and TRBJ2-3; the D gene is possibly TRBD2 (5 bases). This CDR3 contains 15 residues. Germline-derived CDR1 and CDR2 are LNHDA and SQIVND (reference sequence). V lost 6 bases to trimming and J lost 1 base, with 14 bases between them. CDR3 sequence: CASSKVEGGTDTQYF. As DNA, the CDR3 is TGTGCCAGTAGCAAAGTTGAGGGTGGCACAGATACGCAGTATTTT. The variable domain in full, with the rest retrieved from reference TRBV19 and TRBJ2-3, is DGGITQSPKYLFRKEGQNVTLSCEQNLNHDAMYWYRQDPGQGLRLIYYSQIVNDFQKGDIAEGYSVSREKKESFPLTVTSAQKNPTAFYLCASSKVEGGTDTQYFGPGTRLTVL.

The J gene is TRBJ1-1, the V gene TRBV29-1; the D is unclear. The CDR3 consists of 12 residues. In germline, CDR1 is SQVTM, CDR2 ANQGSEA. Trimming cost V 7 bases and J 0 bases, with 9 bases left between them. DNA for the CDR3: TGCAGCGGTCGAAGGGTGAACACTGAAGCTTTCTTT. Translated: CSGRRVNTEAFF.

This clonotype has more than one count but fewer than ten. The chain recombines TRBV24-1 with TRBJ1-5; D ambiguous. The V gene lost 4 bases and the J gene lost 7 bases, with 10 bases spanning the gap. Germline V gives CDR1 KGHDR, CDR2 SFDVKD. The CDR3 is 13 residues long. As DNA, the CDR3 is TGTGCCACCAGTGAGGCCGGTGGACAGCCCCAGCATTTT. Protein: CATSEAGGQPQHF.

This chain uses TRBV20-1 with TRBJ1-2; D remains ambiguous. The germline V gene encodes CDR1 DFQATT and CDR2 SNEGSKA (reference sequence). Trimming took 5 bases from V and 4 from J, leaving 11 bases between them. This CDR3 has 12 amino acids. CDR3 loop: CSASPGGYGYTF. Here the CDR3 DNA reads TGCAGTGCTTCCCCAGGTGGCTATGGCTACACCTTC.

The chain couples TRBV20-1 to TRBJ2-1, with TRBD2 matching over 10 bases. Per germline, CDR1 DFQATT and CDR2 SNEGSKA (reference sequence). This CDR3 has 15 residues. Germline trimming cut 3 bases from V and 7 bases from J; bases unmatched to any gene: 9. CDR3 residues: CSASPSGRVANEQFF. In DNA, the CDR3 is TGCAGTGCTAGTCCTAGCGGGAGAGTAGCGAATGAGCAGTTCTTC.